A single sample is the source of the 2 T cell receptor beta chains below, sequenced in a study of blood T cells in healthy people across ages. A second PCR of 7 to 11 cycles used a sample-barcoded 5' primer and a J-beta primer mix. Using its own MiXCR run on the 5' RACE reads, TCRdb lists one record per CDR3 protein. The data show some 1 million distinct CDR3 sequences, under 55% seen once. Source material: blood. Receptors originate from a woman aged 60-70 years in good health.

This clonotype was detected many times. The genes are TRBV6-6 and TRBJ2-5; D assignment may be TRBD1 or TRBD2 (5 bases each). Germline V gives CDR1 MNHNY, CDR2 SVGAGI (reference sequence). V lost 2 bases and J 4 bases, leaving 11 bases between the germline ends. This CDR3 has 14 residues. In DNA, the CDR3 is TGTGCCAGCAGTTACGGGGCTAGCCGAGAGACCCAGTACTTC. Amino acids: CASSYGASRETQYF.

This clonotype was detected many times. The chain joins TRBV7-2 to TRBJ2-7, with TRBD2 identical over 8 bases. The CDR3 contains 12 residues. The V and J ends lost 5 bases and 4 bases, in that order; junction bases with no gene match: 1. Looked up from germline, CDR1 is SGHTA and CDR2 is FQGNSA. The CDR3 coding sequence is TGTGCCAGCAGCACTAGCGGATACGAGCAGTACTTC. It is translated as CASSTSGYEQYF.